This TCR beta chain is from a study of beta chain features in type 1 diabetes. The overall study: Patients were similar to healthy donors in age and gender (as well as in cell yields). The study's findings and limits: Shortening that was moderate but significant affected the TCRB CDR3s of Type 1 diabetes patients in all four CD4+ subsets. These data did not resolve whether HLA type affects TCRB rearrangement.

This clone has just a few counts. Its antigen remains unknown. The V and J ends lost 3 bases and 1 base respectively, with 10 bases between them. The CDR3 is 14 amino acids. Germline CDR1 reads GTSNPN; CDR2 reads SVGIG (reference sequence). Expressed TCRB transcripts were sequenced because the entire RNA isolate underwent reverse transcription. Assay used: immunoSEQ multiplex PCR; TCRdb lists only in-frame clones, some missing. The sample lists about 640,000 clones; around 12% were seen once. The gene calls are TRBV30 and TRBJ1-3; D unclear. This receptor was identified in a man aged 25-45 years with type 1 diabetes. The sequenced sample was naive CD4+ T cells from blood. The CDR3 region has the DNA TGTGCCTGGAGCGGGATGGGATCTGGAAACACCATATATTTT. Amino acids: CAWSGMGSGNTIYF.